This TCR beta chain was retrieved from a study of shared clonotypes between healthy human individuals. With 7 bases clipped from V and 9 bases from J, the junction kept 16 bases outside the gene matches. Germline lookup yields CDR1 SGHTA and CDR2 FQGNSA. The CDR3 consists of 15 residues. Generated by immunoSEQ multiplex PCR, the TCRdb table keeps only in-frame clones and is missing some. The repertoire consists of a few million clones, with 90% to 95% occurring once and the leading ten covering 0.35% to 0.5%. This chain uses TRBV7-2 with TRBJ2-7; TRBD2 agrees at 9 bases. Material: naive CD4+ T cells from PBMCs. Specified subset: CD45RA+ positively selected. The sequence was obtained from a man younger than 30 in good health. Some clones in this sample may be carry-over from other donors' samples. CDR3 sequence (DNA): TGTGCCAGCACCCAAGAGATGAGCGGGAGGAGTAGGCAGTACTTC. Translated: CASTQEMSGRSRQYF.